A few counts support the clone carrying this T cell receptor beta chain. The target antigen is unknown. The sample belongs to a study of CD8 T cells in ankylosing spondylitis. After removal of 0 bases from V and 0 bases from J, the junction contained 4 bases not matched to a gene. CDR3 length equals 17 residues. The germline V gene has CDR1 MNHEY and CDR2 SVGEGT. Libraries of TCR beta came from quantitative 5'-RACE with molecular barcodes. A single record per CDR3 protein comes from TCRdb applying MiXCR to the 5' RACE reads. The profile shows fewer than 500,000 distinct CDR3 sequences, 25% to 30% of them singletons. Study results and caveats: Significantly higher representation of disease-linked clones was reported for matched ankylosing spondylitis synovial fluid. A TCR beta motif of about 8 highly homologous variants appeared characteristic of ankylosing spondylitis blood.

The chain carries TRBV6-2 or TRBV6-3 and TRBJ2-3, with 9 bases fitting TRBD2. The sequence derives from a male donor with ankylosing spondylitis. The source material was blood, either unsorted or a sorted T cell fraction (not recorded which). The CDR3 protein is CASSYSTSGTSTDTQYF. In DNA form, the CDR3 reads TGTGCCAGCAGTTACTCGACTAGCGGAACTAGCACAGATACGCAGTATTTT.